The 14 T cell receptor beta chains below all came from one sample that was sequenced in a study of blood T cell repertoires in COVID-19. The assay was immunoSEQ multiplex PCR, and TCRdb's table has in-frame clones only and misses some. The sample holds about 240,000 clones; approximately 90% are singletons and the top ten take approximately 3.7%. Source material: PBMCs or T cells enriched from blood (not recorded which). The origin of the receptors is a young woman who had recovered from COVID-19.

The chain recombines TRBV28 with TRBJ1-2; a weak D match, TRBD1 (5 bases). This CDR3 region has 16 residues. V lost 5 bases and J 0 bases, leaving 16 bases between the germline ends. Germline V gene data show CDR1 as MDHEN and CDR2 as SYDVKM. The CDR3 here is CASSRLGARANYGYTF. The CDR3 nucleotides are TGTGCCAGCAGTAGACTAGGGGCCCGTGCTAACTATGGCTACACCTTC.

This clone was counted once. DNA of the CDR3: TGTGCCTGGGGACAGGCTGGGCCTGAAGCTTTCTTT. Its translation is CAWGQAGPEAFF. This rearrangement joins TRBV30 to TRBJ1-1, with 7 bases aligning to TRBD1. The CDR3 is 12 amino acids. The germline CDR1 and CDR2 sequences are GTSNPN and SVGIG (reference sequence). The V segment lost 5 bases and the J segment 6 bases; nucleotides outside the gene matches: 6.

For this clone: At the DNA level, this CDR3 is encoded by other sequences in the same sample as well. V gene TRBV30 combines with J gene TRBJ2-5; TRBD2 agrees at 7 bases. Germline loops: CDR1 GTSNPN, CDR2 SVGIG (reference sequence). The J segment lost 4 bases and the V segment lost 1 base, leaving 3 bases of the junction unmatched. This CDR3 has 13 amino acids. The CDR3 loop is CAWSAGGRETQYF. The CDR3 nucleotides read TGTGCCTGGAGTGCTGGCGGGAGAGAGACCCAGTACTTC.

The V gene is TRBV3-1 (or the pseudogene TRBV3-2), the J gene TRBJ2-3, with 13 bases matching TRBD2. CDR3 length equals 17 residues. V trimming: 4 bases; J trimming: 4 bases; junction bases outside the gene matches: 8. CDR1 is LGHDT, CDR2 YNNKEL, per germline (reference sequence). The CDR3: CASSLGTSGVGSDTQYF. CDR3 coding DNA: TGTGCCAGCAGCCTCGGGACTAGCGGGGTGGGGTCAGATACGCAGTATTTT.

The chain has TRBV7-8 and TRBJ2-4; D might be TRBD1 (5 bases). Germline V gene data show CDR1 as SGHVS and CDR2 as FQNEAQ. The CDR3 extends over 16 amino acids. Between the trimmed V and J ends, which lost 5 bases and 0 bases, there was a span of 14 bases. CDR3 DNA sequence: TGTGCCAGCAGCCGAGACAGAGAAATAGCCAAAAACATTCAGTACTTC. As protein: CASSRDREIAKNIQYF.

This clone was found many times. This chain uses TRBV27 with TRBJ1-3; D might be TRBD1 (6 bases). The CDR3 contains 15 residues. Germline V gene sequence: CDR1 MNHEY, CDR2 SMNVEV (reference sequence). Trimming took 5 bases from V and 8 from J, leaving 19 bases between them. The CDR3 nucleotides read TGTGCCAGCAGTGATACAGGGTTGACGGAAGACACCATATATTTT. Encoded protein: CASSDTGLTEDTIYF.

V gene TRBV2 combines with J gene TRBJ1-4, with 7 bases that match TRBD1. This CDR3 is built from 14 residues. Germline loops: CDR1 SNHLY, CDR2 FYNNEI. V shed 4 bases and J 8 bases; nucleotides not matched to a gene: 7. Here the CDR3 reads CASSAGQRTEKLFF. The DNA for the CDR3 is TGTGCCAGCAGTGCGGGACAGAGGACCGAAAAACTGTTTTTT.

The sample holds a few counts of this clone. This rearrangement joins TRBV6-5 to TRBJ1-3, with D unclear. This CDR3 has 12 residues. Germline V gives CDR1 MNHEY, CDR2 SVGAGI. V dropped 8 bases and J dropped 4 bases, with 9 bases sitting between them. The CDR3 region has the DNA TGTGCCAGCTTTTTACAAGGAAACACCATATATTTT. Translation gives CASFLQGNTIYF.

V is TRBV6-2 or TRBV6-3 and J is TRBJ2-5; D is undetermined. The CDR3 consists of 14 residues. V was shortened by 5 bases and J by 4 bases, with 14 bases between the two germline ends. The germline V gene encodes CDR1 MNHEY and CDR2 SVGEGT. CDR3 in amino acids: CASSRRIGGETQYF. The CDR3 DNA follows: TGTGCCAGCAGTCGCCGGATTGGCGGAGAGACCCAGTACTTC.

J is TRBJ2-7 and V is TRBV7-2; possible D gene TRBD2, 6 bases. Germline V lookup: CDR1 SGHTA, CDR2 FQGNSA. The CDR3 runs to 17 residues. V lost 5 bases and J lost 6, with 26 bases in between. CDR3 region: CASSGSALAGYFSEQYF. The CDR3 bases are TGTGCCAGCAGCGGATCCGCCCTGGCGGGATACTTTTCCGAGCAGTACTTC.

This chain uses TRBV11-3 with TRBJ1-6; tentatively, D is TRBD1 (5 bases). V lost 3 bases to trimming and J lost 9 bases, with 24 bases between them. The length of the CDR3 is 18 residues. Germline V gene sequence: CDR1 SGHNT, CDR2 YENEEA. The CDR3 DNA follows: TGTGCCAGCAGCTTTACTGGGGCGCGGGGAGGAAGGGGTTCACCCCTCCACTTT. Amino acids: CASSFTGARGGRGSPLHF.

The chain employs TRBV7-8 and TRBJ1-1, with a tentative D call TRBD1 (6 bases). V was clipped by 5 bases and J by 0 bases, with 10 bases between them. Germline V gene lookup returns CDR1 SGHVS and CDR2 FQNEAQ. This CDR3 is built from 14 residues. CDR3 protein: CASSADRMNTEAFF. The CDR3 coding sequence is TGTGCCAGCAGCGCCGACAGGATGAACACTGAAGCTTTCTTT. The full variable domain, in which reference TRBV7-8 and TRBJ1-1 provide the parts outside the CDR3, is GAGVSQSPRYKVAKRGQDVALRCDPISGHVSLFWYQQALGQGPEFLTYFQNEAQLDKSGLPSDRFFAERPEGSVSTLKIQRTQQEDSAVYLCASSADRMNTEAFFGQGTRLTVV.

This CDR3 is CASSYWTSGDEQFF. Written as DNA, the CDR3 is TGTGCCAGCAGCTACTGGACTAGCGGGGATGAGCAGTTCTTC. The chain employs TRBV7-9 and TRBJ2-1, with 12 bases lining up with TRBD2. The V gene's germline CDR1 is SEHNR and CDR2 FQNEAQ (reference sequence). V lost 4 bases, J lost 8 bases, and 3 bases stayed unmatched. CDR3 size: 14 residues.

J is TRBJ2-5 and V is TRBV28; possible D gene TRBD2, 5 bases. This CDR3 is 13 amino acids long. From germline, CDR1 is MDHEN and CDR2 SYDVKM. Between the trimmed V and J ends, which lost 6 bases and 2 bases, there was a span of 10 bases. The CDR3 DNA is TGTGCCAGCAGCAGAGGGCCGCAAGAGACCCAGTACTTC. Translated, it gives CASSRGPQETQYF. The full variable domain, with the rest looked up from reference TRBV28 and TRBJ2-5, is DVKVTQSSRYLVKRTGEKVFLECVQDMDHENMFWYRQDPGLGLRLIYFSYDVKMKEKGDIPEGYSVSREKKERFSLILESASTNQTSMYLCASSRGPQETQYFGPGTRLLVL.